These 2 T cell receptor beta chains originate from one sample sequenced in a study of technical replicates of blood from several donors. Profiled with immunoSEQ multiplex PCR; TCRdb holds only in-frame clones, not every one. This sample yields around 80,000 clones, of which roughly 90% are seen a single time; approximately 0.42% belongs to the top ten. The sequencing sample was made of T cells isolated from PBMCs. These receptors were obtained from a human donor in good health.

The chain joins TRBV13 to TRBJ2-7; 9 bases are shared with TRBD2. Trimming cost V 5 bases and J 3 bases; bases outside gene matches: 11. The CDR3 loop spans 16 amino acids. The germline gives CDR1 PRHDT, CDR2 FYEKMQ (reference sequence). The CDR3 reads CASSHPATSGNYEQYF. The CDR3 coding sequence is TGTGCCAGCAGCCACCCCGCGACTAGCGGAAACTACGAGCAGTACTTC.

The V gene is TRBV18, the J gene TRBJ1-4, with 9 bases aligning to TRBD1. The V and J ends lost 6 bases and 8 bases, in that order; junction bases with no gene match: 10. The CDR3 contains 15 residues. Germline V gene sequence: CDR1 KGHSH, CDR2 LQKENI. In nucleotides, the CDR3 is TGTGCCAGCTCGGGCCGACAGGGGGTACCGGAAAAACTGTTTTTT. It encodes CASSGRQGVPEKLFF.